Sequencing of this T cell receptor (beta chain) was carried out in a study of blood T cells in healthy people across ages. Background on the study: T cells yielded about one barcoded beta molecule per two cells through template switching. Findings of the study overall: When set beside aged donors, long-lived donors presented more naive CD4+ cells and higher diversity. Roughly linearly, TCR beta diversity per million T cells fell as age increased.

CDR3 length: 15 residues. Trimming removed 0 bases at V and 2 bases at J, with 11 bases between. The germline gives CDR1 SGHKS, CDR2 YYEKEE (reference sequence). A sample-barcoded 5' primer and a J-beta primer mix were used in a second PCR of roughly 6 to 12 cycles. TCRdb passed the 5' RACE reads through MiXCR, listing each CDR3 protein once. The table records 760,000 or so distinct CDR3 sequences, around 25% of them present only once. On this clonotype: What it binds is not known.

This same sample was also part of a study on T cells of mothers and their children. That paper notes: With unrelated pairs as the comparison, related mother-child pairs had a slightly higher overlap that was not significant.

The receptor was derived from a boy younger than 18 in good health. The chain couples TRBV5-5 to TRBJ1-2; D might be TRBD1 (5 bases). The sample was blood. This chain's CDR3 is CASSLDGRANYGYTF. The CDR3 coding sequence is TGTGCCAGCAGCTTGGACGGCAGGGCCAACTATGGCTACACCTTC.